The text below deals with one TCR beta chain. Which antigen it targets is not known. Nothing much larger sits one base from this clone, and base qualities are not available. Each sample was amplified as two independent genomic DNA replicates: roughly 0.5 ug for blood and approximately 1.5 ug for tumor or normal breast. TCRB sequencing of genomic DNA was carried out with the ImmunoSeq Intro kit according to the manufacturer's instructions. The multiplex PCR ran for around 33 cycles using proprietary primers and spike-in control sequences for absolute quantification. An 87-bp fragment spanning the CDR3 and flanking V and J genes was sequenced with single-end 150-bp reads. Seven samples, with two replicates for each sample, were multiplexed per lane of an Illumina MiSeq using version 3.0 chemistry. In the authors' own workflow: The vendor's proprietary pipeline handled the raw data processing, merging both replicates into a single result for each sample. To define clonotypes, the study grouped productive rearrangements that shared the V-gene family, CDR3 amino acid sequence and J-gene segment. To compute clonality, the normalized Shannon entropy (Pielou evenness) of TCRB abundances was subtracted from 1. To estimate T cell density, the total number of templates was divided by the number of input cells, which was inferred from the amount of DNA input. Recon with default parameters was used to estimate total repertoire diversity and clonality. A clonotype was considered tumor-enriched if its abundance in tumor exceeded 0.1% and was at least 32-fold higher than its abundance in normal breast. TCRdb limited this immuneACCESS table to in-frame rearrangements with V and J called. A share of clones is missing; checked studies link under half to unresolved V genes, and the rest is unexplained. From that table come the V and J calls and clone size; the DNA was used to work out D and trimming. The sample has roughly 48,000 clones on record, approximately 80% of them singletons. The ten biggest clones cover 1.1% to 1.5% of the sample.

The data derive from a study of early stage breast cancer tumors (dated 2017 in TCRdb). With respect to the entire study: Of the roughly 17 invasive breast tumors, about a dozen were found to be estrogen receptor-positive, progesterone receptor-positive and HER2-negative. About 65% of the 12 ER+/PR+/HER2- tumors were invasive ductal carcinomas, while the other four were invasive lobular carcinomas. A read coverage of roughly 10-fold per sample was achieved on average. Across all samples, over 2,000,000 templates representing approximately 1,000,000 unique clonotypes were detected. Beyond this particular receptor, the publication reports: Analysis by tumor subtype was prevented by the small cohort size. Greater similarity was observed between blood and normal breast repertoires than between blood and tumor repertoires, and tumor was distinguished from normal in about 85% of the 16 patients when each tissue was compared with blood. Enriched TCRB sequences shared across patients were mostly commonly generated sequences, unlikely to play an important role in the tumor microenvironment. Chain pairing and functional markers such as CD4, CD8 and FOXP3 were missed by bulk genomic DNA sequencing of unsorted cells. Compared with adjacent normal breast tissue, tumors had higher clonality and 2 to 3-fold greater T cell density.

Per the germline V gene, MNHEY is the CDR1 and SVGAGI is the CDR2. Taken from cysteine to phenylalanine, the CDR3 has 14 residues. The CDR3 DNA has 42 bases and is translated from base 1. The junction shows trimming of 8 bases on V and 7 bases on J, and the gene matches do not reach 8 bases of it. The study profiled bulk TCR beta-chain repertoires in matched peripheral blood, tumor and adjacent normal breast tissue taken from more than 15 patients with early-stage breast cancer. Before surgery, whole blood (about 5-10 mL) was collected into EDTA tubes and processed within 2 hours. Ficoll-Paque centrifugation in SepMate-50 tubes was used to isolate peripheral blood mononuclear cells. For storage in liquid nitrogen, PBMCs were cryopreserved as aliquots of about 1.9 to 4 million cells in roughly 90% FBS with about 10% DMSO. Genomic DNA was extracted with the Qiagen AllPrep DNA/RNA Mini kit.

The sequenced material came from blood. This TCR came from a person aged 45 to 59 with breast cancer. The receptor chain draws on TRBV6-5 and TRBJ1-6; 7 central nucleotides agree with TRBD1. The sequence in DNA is TGTGCCAGCGCCCGACAGGGTTGGAATTCACCCCTCCACTTT. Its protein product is CASARQGWNSPLHF.